This T cell receptor (beta chain) was recovered during a study of regulatory T cells in long-lasting Graves disease. Study-level points and caveats: Patients with persistent disease showed a bias toward TRBV28, TRBJ1-2 and TRBJ2-5. Patients with persistent Graves' had lower TCR diversity than newly diagnosed patients.

Building of the TCR beta libraries involved iRepertoire HTBI primers and Arm-PCR of CDR3 regions. TCRdb used MiXCR to reprocess the multiplex PCR reads, holding one entry per CDR3 protein. The sample includes approximately 360,000 distinct CDR3 sequences, about 10% of them seen just once. Time point specified: newly diagnosed GD, antithyroid drugs for less than 3 months. Researchers made the TCR library from RNA that was extracted from PBMCs. A peripheral blood sample, 7 to 9.5 milliliters in volume, was drawn into EDTA tubes. The junction had 22 bases not matched to a gene; V was cut back by 10 bases and J by 11 bases. The CDR3 extends over 15 amino acids. CDR1 is MNHNS and CDR2 is SASEGT in the germline V gene. The sample holds a few counts of this clonotype. Its antigen is unknown. These data were likewise used in another study, on T cells in Graves' hyperthyroidism and ophthalmopathy. Per that paper: A median 6.5 months before onset, the model predicted ophthalmopathy.

The specimen was peripheral blood mononuclear cells (PBMCs), collected at new diagnosis, from a patient treated with antithyroid drugs. This TCR was recovered from a woman between 18 and 29 years old with Graves disease. The chain couples TRBV6-1 to TRBJ1-1; 7 nucleotides agree with TRBD1. The CDR3 coding sequence is TGTGCCACCGTCGCCACTACGGGACAGAGACAGAACGCTTTCTTT. It translates to CATVATTGQRQNAFF.